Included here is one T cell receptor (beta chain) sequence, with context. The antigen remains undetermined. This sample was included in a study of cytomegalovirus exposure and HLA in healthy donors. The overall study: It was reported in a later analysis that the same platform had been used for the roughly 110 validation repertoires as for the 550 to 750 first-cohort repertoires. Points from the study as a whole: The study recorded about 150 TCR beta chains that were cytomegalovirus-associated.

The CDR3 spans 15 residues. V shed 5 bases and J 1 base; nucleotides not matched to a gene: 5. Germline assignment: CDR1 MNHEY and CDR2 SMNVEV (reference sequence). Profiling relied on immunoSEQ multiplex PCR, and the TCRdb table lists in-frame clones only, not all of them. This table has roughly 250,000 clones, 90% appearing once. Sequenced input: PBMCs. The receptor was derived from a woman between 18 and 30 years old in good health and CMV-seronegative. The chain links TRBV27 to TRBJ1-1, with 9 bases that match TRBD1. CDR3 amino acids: CASSVQGAGNTEAFF. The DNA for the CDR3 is TGTGCCAGCAGTGTACAGGGGGCGGGGAACACTGAAGCTTTCTTT.